The next 17 T cell receptor beta chains were all read from a single sample in a study of monozygotic twins with inflammatory bowel disease. TCRdb re-called the 5' RACE reads and gives one entry per CDR3 protein, without DNA. This listing includes a few hundred thousand distinct CDR3 sequences. Sequencing was performed on blood. The receptors here all came from a human donor with ulcerative colitis or Crohn's disease, or a healthy co-twin of an affected twin (not recorded which).

The chain carries TRBV6-2 or TRBV6-3 and TRBJ2-7; TCRdb's D call of TRBD1 is untestable without DNA. Per germline, CDR1 MNHEY and CDR2 SVGEGT. The CDR3 sequence is 14 residues long. CDR3 amino acids: CASTTGQGAVEQYF.

V and J are TRBV5-1 and TRBJ2-7. Germline V gives CDR1 SGHRS, CDR2 YFSETQ. The CDR3 length is 15 residues. CDR3 protein: CASSLVSGSSYEQYF.

J is TRBJ2-7 and V is TRBV7-2; there is no DNA to check the TCRdb D call of TRBD2. Germline CDR1 and CDR2: SGHTA and FQGNSA. The CDR3 runs to 14 residues. CDR3 amino acids: CASSPTSGRYEQYF. The complete variable domain, with remaining parts taken from reference TRBV7-2 and TRBJ2-7, reads GAGVSQSPSNKVTEKGKDVELRCDPISGHTALYWYRQSLGQGLEFLIYFQGNSAPDKSGLPSDRFSAERTGGSVSTLTIQRTQQEDSAVYLCASSPTSGRYEQYFGPGTRLTVT.

CDR3 residues: CSARVGTAYNEQFF. The chain joins TRBV20-1 to TRBJ2-1; TCRdb reports TRBD1, a call that lacks DNA to check it against. From germline, CDR1 is DFQATT and CDR2 SNEGSKA (reference sequence). CDR3 length equals 14 residues.

The chain is built from TRBV6-1 and TRBJ1-5; the TCRdb D gene call, TRBD1, has no DNA to confirm it. The CDR3 extends over 14 amino acids. Germline lookup yields CDR1 MNHNS and CDR2 SASEGT. The CDR3: CASFQTGGSQPQHF.

V and J are TRBV19 and TRBJ1-2. The CDR3 consists of 12 residues. Germline-derived CDR1 and CDR2 are LNHDA and SQIVND (reference sequence). Here the CDR3 reads CASSVEFYGYTF.

This sequence joins TRBV12-3 or TRBV12-4 and TRBJ1-2; TCRdb gives TRBD1 as the D gene, but with no DNA this cannot be confirmed. The CDR3 has 14 residues. The CDR3 sequence is CASSFGGQDYGYTF.

The V gene is TRBV29-1, the J gene TRBJ2-3; the TCRdb D gene call, TRBD2, has no DNA to confirm it. This CDR3 region has 16 residues. The V gene's germline CDR1 is SQVTM and CDR2 ANQGSEA. CDR3 sequence reads: CSVEGPGLTKFNTQYF.

The rearrangement uses TRBV7-8 and TRBJ2-2. This CDR3 contains 15 residues. Germline values: CDR1 SGHVS, CDR2 FQNEAQ. CDR3 loop: CASSLAYVNTGELFF.

The chain joins TRBV7-2 to TRBJ1-1. Germline V gene data show CDR1 as SGHTA and CDR2 as FQGNSA. CDR3 length: 13 amino acids. This chain's CDR3 is CASSTGPRTEAFF.

The chain has TRBV9 and TRBJ2-1; no DNA is available, so the TRBD2 call from TCRdb remains unchecked. Germline assignment: CDR1 SGDLS and CDR2 YYNGEE. The CDR3 length is 15 residues. CDR3 region: CASSVVASGSFEQFF.

The chain employs TRBV4-3 and TRBJ2-1. Germline CDR1 reads LGHNA; CDR2 reads YSLEER. CDR3 length: 16 amino acids. This chain's CDR3 is CASSQEGRGAYNEQFF.

The J gene is TRBJ1-5, the V gene TRBV6-2 or TRBV6-3. This CDR3 has 15 residues. Germline CDR1 and CDR2: MNHEY and SVGEGT. The CDR3: CASRPKGYSNQPQHF.

The genes are TRBV4-1 and TRBJ2-2; TCRdb indicates TRBD2, and absent DNA this call remains unverified. Germline CDR1 and CDR2: MGHRA and YSYEKL. This CDR3 is 15 amino acids long. The CDR3 region is CASSQRRGDTGELFF.

The chain uses TRBV6-2 or TRBV6-3 and TRBJ2-3; lacking DNA, the TRBD1 call made by TCRdb goes unchecked. The CDR3 sequence is 17 residues long. The germline CDR1 and CDR2 sequences are MNHEY and SVGEGT. CDR3 region: CASIVRGQVTRTDTQYF.

This chain connects TRBV30 to TRBJ2-3; the TRBD2 assignment by TCRdb is unverifiable without DNA. The germline V gene has CDR1 GTSNPN and CDR2 SVGIG (reference sequence). This CDR3 has 14 amino acids. CDR3 protein: CAGRRLLSTDTQYF. Variable domain in full (rest from reference TRBV30 and TRBJ2-3): SQTIHQWPATLVQPVGSPLSLECTVEGTSNPNLYWYRQAAGRGLQLLFYSVGIGQISSEVPQNLSASRPQDRQFILSSKKLLLSDSGFYLCAGRRLLSTDTQYFGPGTRLTVL.

This chain joins TRBV20-1 and TRBJ2-1; TCRdb outputs TRBD2, but without DNA this stays unchecked. In germline, CDR1 is DFQATT, CDR2 SNEGSKA (reference sequence). The CDR3 length is 15 residues. Here the CDR3 reads CSAPSTSGSYNEQFF.